These 14 T cell receptor beta chains originate from one sample sequenced in a study of cytomegalovirus exposure and HLA in healthy donors. The PCR had 60 Vbeta and 13 Jbeta primers. Method: immunoSEQ multiplex PCR; TCRdb's copy keeps in-frame clones and lacks some. The sample has approximately 150,000 clones, approximately 70% seen once; the top ten hold 4.5% to 5%. Sample: PBMCs. The receptors come from a man aged 18 to 29 in good health and CMV-seropositive.

On this clone: The same CDR3 can be traced to other DNA sequences in this sample. V is TRBV5-6 and J is TRBJ1-5, with 7 bases lining up with TRBD1. This CDR3 is 14 amino acids long. The germline V gene has CDR1 SGHDT and CDR2 YYEEEE. With 2 bases clipped from V and 2 bases from J, the junction kept 1 base outside the gene matches. The DNA for the CDR3 is TGTGCCAGCAGCTTTACAGGGGGCAATCAGCCCCAGCATTTT. It specifies CASSFTGGNQPQHF.

The rearrangement uses TRBV30 and TRBJ1-2; 8 bases agree with TRBD1. The CDR3 loop spans 12 amino acids. J lost 8 bases, V lost 3 bases, and 5 bases had no gene match. Germline CDR1 is GTSNPN and CDR2 is SVGIG (reference sequence). CDR3 sequence reads: CAWRRQGKGYTF. In nucleotides, the CDR3 is TGTGCCTGGAGACGACAGGGGAAAGGCTACACCTTC.

This CDR3 reads CASSLEGYYGYTF. As DNA, the CDR3 is TGCGCCAGCAGCTTGGAGGGGTACTATGGCTACACCTTC. The chain carries TRBV5-1 and TRBJ1-2; D is perhaps TRBD1 (5 bases). Deletions cut 0 bases from V and 3 bases from J, with 6 bases between. Germline loops: CDR1 SGHRS, CDR2 YFSETQ. This CDR3 comprises 13 residues.

The J gene is TRBJ1-3, the V gene TRBV13, with 12 bases fitting TRBD1. V lost 5 bases and J lost 7; bases outside the gene matches: 6. From germline, CDR1 is PRHDT and CDR2 FYEKMQ (reference sequence). The CDR3 covers 15 residues. The CDR3 nucleotides read TGTGCCAGCAGCGAAGGGACAGGGGGCTTCAACACCATATATTTT. It specifies CASSEGTGGFNTIYF.

V is TRBV7-9 and J is TRBJ1-1, with D unresolved. This CDR3 region has 13 residues. V was shortened by 5 bases and J by 7 bases, with 14 bases between the two germline ends. Germline V gene lookup returns CDR1 SEHNR and CDR2 FQNEAQ (reference sequence). The CDR3, as DNA: TGTGCCAGCAGCCCATCAGCCCAGGTTGAAGCTTTCTTT. Encoded protein: CASSPSAQVEAFF.

This chain's CDR3 is CASNPQQGRGDGNQPQHF. CDR3 coding DNA: TGTGCCAGCAATCCCCAACAGGGGCGCGGTGATGGCAATCAGCCCCAGCATTTT. The chain recombines TRBV28 with TRBJ1-5; 7 nucleotides align to TRBD1. CDR3 length: 18 residues. J was trimmed by 2 bases and V by 7 bases; bases with no gene match: 17. The germline V gene encodes CDR1 MDHEN and CDR2 SYDVKM.

A note on this clone: The germline gene is not matched at one end of the junction; a read error may be the cause. The rearrangement joins TRBV4-1 to TRBJ1-2; TRBD1 matches at 9 bases. Germline V gives CDR1 MGHRA, CDR2 YSYEKL. This CDR3 spans 15 amino acids. CDR3 residues: CASGQDPGQGIGYTF. CDR3 sequence (DNA): TGCGCCAGCGGCCAAGATCCGGGACAGGGTATTGGCTACACCTTC.

V and J are TRBV4-1 and TRBJ2-4, with a weak D call TRBD2 (6 bases). Trimming took 5 bases from V and 1 from J, leaving 12 bases between them. CDR3 length: 15 residues. Germline V CDR1 and CDR2: MGHRA, YSYEKL. In DNA, the CDR3 is TGCGCCAGCAGCGAGGGACTCCTCGCCAAAAACATTCAGTACTTC. It specifies CASSEGLLAKNIQYF.

The genes are TRBV19 and TRBJ1-1; 7 positions agree with TRBD1. V gave up 3 bases and J gave up 3 bases; unmatched junction bases: 10. This CDR3 region has 16 residues. From germline, CDR1 is LNHDA and CDR2 SQIVND (reference sequence). The CDR3 protein is CASSMVRTGWDTEAFF. DNA for the CDR3: TGTGCCAGTAGTATGGTCAGGACAGGCTGGGACACTGAAGCTTTCTTT. The full variable domain, with the rest looked up from reference TRBV19 and TRBJ1-1, is DGGITQSPKYLFRKEGQNVTLSCEQNLNHDAMYWYRQDPGQGLRLIYYSQIVNDFQKGDIAEGYSVSREKKESFPLTVTSAQKNPTAFYLCASSMVRTGWDTEAFFGQGTRLTVV.

V gene TRBV9 combines with J gene TRBJ2-5, with D perhaps TRBD2 (6 bases). The germline CDR1 and CDR2 sequences are SGDLS and YYNGEE. Trimming removed 0 bases at V and 2 bases at J, with 8 bases between. The CDR3 spans 14 residues. The CDR3 region has the DNA TGTGCCAGCAGCGTAGAGGCGGGACAAGAGACCCAGTACTTC. It specifies CASSVEAGQETQYF. The whole variable domain, filled in from reference TRBV9 and TRBJ2-5, reads DSGVTQTPKHLITATGQRVTLRCSPRSGDLSVYWYQQSLDQGLQFLIQYYNGEERAKGNILERFSAQQFPDLHSELNLSSLELGDSALYFCASSVEAGQETQYFGPGTRLLVL.

This chain joins TRBV9 and TRBJ2-3, with D perhaps TRBD1 (6 bases). Germline loops: CDR1 SGDLS, CDR2 YYNGEE. The CDR3 is 14 residues long. Trimming took off 7 bases at V and 3 bases at J, with 15 bases between the two ends. The CDR3 DNA is TGTGCCAGCGGTGGGGCAGGGGTGACAGATACGCAGTATTTT. Its translation is CASGGAGVTDTQYF.

This clone was observed a few times. J is TRBJ2-1 and V is TRBV5-1; TRBD2 matches at 13 bases. J gave up 4 bases and V 4 bases, and 2 bases lay outside the gene matches. The length of the CDR3 is 15 residues. Germline CDR1 reads SGHRS; CDR2 reads YFSETQ. Here the CDR3 reads CASSAGLAGYNEQFF. CDR3 bases: TGCGCCAGCAGCGCGGGACTAGCGGGATACAATGAGCAGTTCTTC.

The gene calls are TRBV7-6 and TRBJ2-1; TRBD2 matches 8 bases. CDR3 length equals 18 residues. V shed 1 base, J shed 4 bases, and the junction held 12 bases outside the gene matches. Germline V gives CDR1 SGHVS, CDR2 FNYEAQ. For the CDR3, the DNA is TGTGCCAGCAGCTTAGTGGGGCTTCGGCGGGGGGTTTACAATGAGCAGTTCTTC. Amino acids: CASSLVGLRRGVYNEQFF.

V usage is TRBV9 and J usage is TRBJ2-3, with TRBD2 matching 15 bases. The CDR3 length is 14 residues. The V gene end was trimmed by 10 bases and the J gene end by 4 bases; junction bases not matched to a gene: 4. Per germline, CDR1 SGDLS and CDR2 YYNGEE. The CDR3 loop is CASGLAGGSDTQYF. In DNA, the CDR3 is TGTGCCTCGGGACTAGCGGGGGGTTCAGATACGCAGTATTTT.